This TCR beta chain came from a study of beta chain features in type 1 diabetes. Whole-study context: Patient and healthy donor groups were alike in age, gender and cell yields.

Reverse transcribing all isolated RNA meant expressed TCRB transcripts were sequenced. Sequenced naive, central memory and regulatory T cell samples produced an average of about 3.57 million reads. Sequencing was performed with immunoSEQ multiplex PCR; in TCRdb, only in-frame clones are kept and a portion is missing. The sample contains fewer than 500,000 clones, approximately 15% of which appear only once. Researchers reported sorting CD4+ naive, central memory, regulatory and stem cell-like memory cells via CD45RO/CCR7/CD25/CD127/CD95/CD27. Looked up from germline, CDR1 is SGHNT and CDR2 is YYREEE (reference sequence). The CDR3 length is 16 residues. Between the trimmed V and J ends, which lost 4 bases and 5 bases, there was a span of 21 bases. Study observations and caveats: The naive, central memory and Treg TCRB repertoires showed an apparent similarity that was greater among patients than among healthy donors.

On this clone: Its antigen is currently unknown.

V and J are TRBV5-4 and TRBJ1-2, with D unclear. The TCR sequence derives from a man aged 25 to 45 in good health. Sequencing used naive CD4+ T cells from blood. The CDR3: CASSAQPVSRAYGYTF. In DNA, the CDR3 is TGTGCCAGCAGCGCGCAGCCTGTCAGTCGGGCTTATGGCTACACCTTC.